The T cell receptor (beta chain) under discussion was sequenced for a study of a mutant IDH1 vaccine in newly diagnosed glioma. Here immunoSEQ multiplex PCR was the method, and the copy in TCRdb shows in-frame clones only, minus some. Of tens of thousands of clones in the sample, roughly 88% were seen once. The CDR3 sequence is 15 residues long. The V gene end was trimmed by 0 bases and the J gene end by 3 bases; junction bases not matched to a gene: 6. Germline CDR1 is SGHTS and CDR2 is YDEGEE. Time point: baseline, week 1 (first vaccination visit). Treatment described: pre-vaccination baseline after standard-of-care therapy.

The sequence was collected from a man aged 40-49 years with glioma. The chain uses TRBV5-8 and TRBJ2-7; 7 bases are a match to TRBD2. This material consisted of PBMCs, taken from a glioma patient treated with radiotherapy, temozolomide or both. Here the CDR3 DNA reads TGTGCCAGCAGCTTGGGGGAGGGACTAAGCTACGAGCAGTACTTC. Translation gives CASSLGEGLSYEQYF.